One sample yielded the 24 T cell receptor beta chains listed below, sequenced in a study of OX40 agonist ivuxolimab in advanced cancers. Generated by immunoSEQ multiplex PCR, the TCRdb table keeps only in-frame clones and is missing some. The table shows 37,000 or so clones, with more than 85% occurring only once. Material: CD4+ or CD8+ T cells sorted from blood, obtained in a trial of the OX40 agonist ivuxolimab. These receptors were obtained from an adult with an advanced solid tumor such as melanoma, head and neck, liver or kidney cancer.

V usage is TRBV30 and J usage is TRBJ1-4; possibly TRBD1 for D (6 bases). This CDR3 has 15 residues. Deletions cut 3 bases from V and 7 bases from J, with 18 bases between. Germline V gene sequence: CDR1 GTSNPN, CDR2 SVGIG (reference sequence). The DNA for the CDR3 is TGTGCCTGGAGACCAACGGGGGCGCGAGTTGAAAAACTGTTTTTT. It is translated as CAWRPTGARVEKLFF.

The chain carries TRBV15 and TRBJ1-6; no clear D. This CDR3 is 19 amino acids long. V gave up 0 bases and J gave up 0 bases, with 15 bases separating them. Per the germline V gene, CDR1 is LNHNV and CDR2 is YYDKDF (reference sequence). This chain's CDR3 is CATSRDLLRMSSYNSPLHF. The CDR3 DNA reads TGTGCCACCAGCAGAGATCTTTTAAGGATGAGCTCCTATAATTCACCCCTCCACTTT.

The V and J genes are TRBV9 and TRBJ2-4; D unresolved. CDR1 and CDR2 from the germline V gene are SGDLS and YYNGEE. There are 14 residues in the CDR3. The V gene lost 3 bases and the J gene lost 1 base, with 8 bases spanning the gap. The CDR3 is CASSEGIAKNIQYF. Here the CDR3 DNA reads TGTGCCAGCAGCGAGGGAATTGCCAAAAACATTCAGTACTTC.

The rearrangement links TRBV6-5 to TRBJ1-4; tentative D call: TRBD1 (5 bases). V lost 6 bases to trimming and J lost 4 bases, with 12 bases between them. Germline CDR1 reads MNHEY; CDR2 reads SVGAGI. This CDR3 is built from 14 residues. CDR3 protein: CASRNRDGNEKLFF. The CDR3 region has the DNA TGTGCCAGCAGGAACCGGGACGGTAATGAAAAACTGTTTTTT.

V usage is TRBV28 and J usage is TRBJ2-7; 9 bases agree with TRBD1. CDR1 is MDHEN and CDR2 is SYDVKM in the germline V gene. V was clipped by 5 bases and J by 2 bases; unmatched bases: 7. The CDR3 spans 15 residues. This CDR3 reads CASSGPGQGPYEQYF. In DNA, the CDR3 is TGTGCCAGCAGTGGGCCGGGACAGGGCCCCTACGAGCAGTACTTC.

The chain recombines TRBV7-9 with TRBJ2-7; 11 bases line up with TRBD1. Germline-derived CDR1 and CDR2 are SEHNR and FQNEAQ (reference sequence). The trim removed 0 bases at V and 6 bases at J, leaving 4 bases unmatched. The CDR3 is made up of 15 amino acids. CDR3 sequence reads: CASSLAGQGGGEQYF. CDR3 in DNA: TGTGCCAGCAGCTTAGCGGGACAGGGGGGCGGCGAGCAGTACTTC.

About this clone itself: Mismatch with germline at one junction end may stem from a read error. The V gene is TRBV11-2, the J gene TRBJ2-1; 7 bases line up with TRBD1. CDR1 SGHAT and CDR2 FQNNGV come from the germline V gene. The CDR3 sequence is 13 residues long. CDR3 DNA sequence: TGTGCCAGCGGCTTAAACAGGGGTAATGAGCAGTTCTTC. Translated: CASGLNRGNEQFF.

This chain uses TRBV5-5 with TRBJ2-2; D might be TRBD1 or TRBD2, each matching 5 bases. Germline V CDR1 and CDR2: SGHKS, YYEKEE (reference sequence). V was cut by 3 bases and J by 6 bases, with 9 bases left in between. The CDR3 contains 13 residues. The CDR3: CASSWGSAGELFF. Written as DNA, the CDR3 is TGTGCCAGCAGCTGGGGGAGCGCCGGGGAGCTGTTTTTT.

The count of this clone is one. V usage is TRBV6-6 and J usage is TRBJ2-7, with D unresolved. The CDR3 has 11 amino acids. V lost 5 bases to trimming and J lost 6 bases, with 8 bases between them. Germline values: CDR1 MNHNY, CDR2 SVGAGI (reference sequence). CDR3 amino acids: CASSDKFEQYF. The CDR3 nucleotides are TGTGCCAGCAGTGACAAATTCGAGCAGTACTTC.

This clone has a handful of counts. CDR3 nucleotides: TGTGCCAGCAGCTTGGGGCCAGGGGAAGGCTACACCTTC. Encoded protein: CASSLGPGEGYTF. This chain uses TRBV5-6 with TRBJ1-2, with D perhaps TRBD1 (6 bases). The CDR3 covers 13 residues. Germline CDR1 is SGHDT and CDR2 is YYEEEE. The V end was cut by 0 bases, the J end by 8 bases, with 11 bases between.

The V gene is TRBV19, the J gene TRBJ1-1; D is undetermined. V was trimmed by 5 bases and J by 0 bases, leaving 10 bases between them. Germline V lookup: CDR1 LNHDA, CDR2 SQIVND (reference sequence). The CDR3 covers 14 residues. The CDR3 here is CASSEGSMNTEAFF. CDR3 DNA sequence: TGTGCCAGTAGTGAAGGTTCCATGAACACTGAAGCTTTCTTT.

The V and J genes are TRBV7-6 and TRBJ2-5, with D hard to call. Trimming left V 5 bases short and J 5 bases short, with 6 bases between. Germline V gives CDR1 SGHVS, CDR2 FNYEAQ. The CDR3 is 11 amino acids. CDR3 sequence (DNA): TGTGCCAGCAGCCACCGGGAGACCCAGTACTTC. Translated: CASSHRETQYF.

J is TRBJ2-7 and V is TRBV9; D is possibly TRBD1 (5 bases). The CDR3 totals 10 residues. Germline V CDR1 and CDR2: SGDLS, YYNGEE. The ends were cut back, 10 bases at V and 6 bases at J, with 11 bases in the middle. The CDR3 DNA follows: TGTGCCGGACATGGAAGCGAGCAGTACTTC. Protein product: CAGHGSEQYF.

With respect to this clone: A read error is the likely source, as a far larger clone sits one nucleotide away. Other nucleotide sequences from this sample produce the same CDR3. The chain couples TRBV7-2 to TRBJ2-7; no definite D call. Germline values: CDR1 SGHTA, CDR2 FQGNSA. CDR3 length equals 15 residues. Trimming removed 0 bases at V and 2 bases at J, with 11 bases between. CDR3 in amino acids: CASSLAPGSTYEQYF. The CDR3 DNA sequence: TGTGCCAGCAGCTTAGCCCCGGGCAGTACCTACGAGCAGTACTTC.

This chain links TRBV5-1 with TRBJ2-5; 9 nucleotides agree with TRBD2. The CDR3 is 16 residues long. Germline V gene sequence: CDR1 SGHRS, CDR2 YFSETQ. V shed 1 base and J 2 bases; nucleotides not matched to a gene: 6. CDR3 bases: TGCGCCAGCAGCTTGACAGCGGGGGGCCCACAAGAGACCCAGTACTTC. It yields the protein CASSLTAGGPQETQYF.

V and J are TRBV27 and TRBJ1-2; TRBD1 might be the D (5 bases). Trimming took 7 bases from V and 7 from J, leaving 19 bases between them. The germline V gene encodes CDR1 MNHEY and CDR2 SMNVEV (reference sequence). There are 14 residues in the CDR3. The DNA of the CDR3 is TGTGCCAGCACCCCACGGGGGTCGCGGGCTGGCTACACCTTC. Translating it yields CASTPRGSRAGYTF.

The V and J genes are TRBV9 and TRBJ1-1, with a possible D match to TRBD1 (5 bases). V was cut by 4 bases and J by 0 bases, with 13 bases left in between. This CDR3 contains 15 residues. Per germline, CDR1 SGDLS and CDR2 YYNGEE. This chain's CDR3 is CASSPAQGMNTEAFF. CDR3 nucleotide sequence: TGTGCCAGCAGCCCCGCCCAGGGAATGAACACTGAAGCTTTCTTT.

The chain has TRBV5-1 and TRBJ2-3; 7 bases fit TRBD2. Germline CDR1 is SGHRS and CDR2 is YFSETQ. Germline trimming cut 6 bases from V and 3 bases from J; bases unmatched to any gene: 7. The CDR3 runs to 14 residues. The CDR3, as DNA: TGCGCCAGCAAAAGAGGACTAGATACAGATACGCAGTATTTT. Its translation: CASKRGLDTDTQYF.

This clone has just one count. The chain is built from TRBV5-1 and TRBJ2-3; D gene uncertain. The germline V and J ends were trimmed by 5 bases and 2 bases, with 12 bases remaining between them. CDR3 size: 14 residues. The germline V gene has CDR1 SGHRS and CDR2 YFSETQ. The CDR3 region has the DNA TGCGCCAGCAGGCTTACCTGGGTCACAGATACGCAGTATTTT. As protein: CASRLTWVTDTQYF.

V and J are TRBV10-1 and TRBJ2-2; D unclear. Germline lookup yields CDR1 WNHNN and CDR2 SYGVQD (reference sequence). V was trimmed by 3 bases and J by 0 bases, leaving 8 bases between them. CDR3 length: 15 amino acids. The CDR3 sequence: CASSESPPNTGELFF. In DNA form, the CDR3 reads TGCGCCAGCAGTGAATCGCCTCCGAACACCGGGGAGCTGTTTTTT.

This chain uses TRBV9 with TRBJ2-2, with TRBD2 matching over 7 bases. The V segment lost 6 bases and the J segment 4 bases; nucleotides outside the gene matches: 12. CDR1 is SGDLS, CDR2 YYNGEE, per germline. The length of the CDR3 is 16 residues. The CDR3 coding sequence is TGTGCCAGCACTACCGAACGGGGGGACCGCACCGGGGAGCTGTTTTTT. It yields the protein CASTTERGDRTGELFF.

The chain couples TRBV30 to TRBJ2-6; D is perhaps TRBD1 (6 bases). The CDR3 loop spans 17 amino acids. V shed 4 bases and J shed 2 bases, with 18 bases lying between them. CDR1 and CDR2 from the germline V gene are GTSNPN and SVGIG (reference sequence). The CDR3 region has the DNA TGTGCCTGGATTAGGGGCGGCAGGGGAGCTGGGGCCAACGTCCTGACTTTC. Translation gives CAWIRGGRGAGANVLTF.

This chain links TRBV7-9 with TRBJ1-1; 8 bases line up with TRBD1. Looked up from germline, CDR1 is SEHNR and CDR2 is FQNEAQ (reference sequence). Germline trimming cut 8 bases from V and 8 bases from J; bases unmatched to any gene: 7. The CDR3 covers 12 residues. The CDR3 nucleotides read TGTGCCAGCGGCAAGAGGGACAGGGAAGCTTTCTTT. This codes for CASGKRDREAFF.

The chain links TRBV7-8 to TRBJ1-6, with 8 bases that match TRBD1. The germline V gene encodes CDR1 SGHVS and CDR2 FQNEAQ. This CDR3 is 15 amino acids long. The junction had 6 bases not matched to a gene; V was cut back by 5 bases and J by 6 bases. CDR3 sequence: CASSPGQGSNSPLHF. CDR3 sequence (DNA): TGTGCCAGCAGCCCCGGACAGGGTAGTAATTCACCCCTCCACTTT.